This entry describes one TCR beta chain. V lost 3 bases to trimming and J lost 6 bases, with 18 bases between them. Looked up from germline, CDR1 is SGHRS and CDR2 is YFSETQ. This CDR3 has 15 residues. The data stem from a study of blood T cell repertoires in COVID-19. The protocol was immunoSEQ multiplex PCR, while the TCRdb copy is restricted to in-frame clones and leaves out a portion. The table lists 15,000 to 20,000 clones, about nine tenths of them singletons. Specimen: peripheral blood. The source of this sequence is a human donor in a cohort sampled during active COVID-19. The V gene is TRBV5-1, the J gene TRBJ1-1; D uncertain. The CDR3 region has the DNA TGCGCCAGCAGCTATCGACCGTCGACTCTCTCTGAAGCTTTCTTT. This gives the protein CASSYRPSTLSEAFF.